The text below deals with one TCR beta chain. Its target is not known. This sample is drawn from a study of CD8 T cells in Susac syndrome. Study-wide findings and caveats: By the study's own acknowledgment, its TCR sequencing and HLA analysis included relatively few individuals.

About 0.5 to 1 ug RNA was reverse transcribed with random hexamers. Via MiXCR, TCRdb re-called the immunoSEQ multiplex PCR reads, giving one row per CDR3 protein. The repertoire has about 180,000 distinct CDR3 sequences, roughly 94% of them found once; the top ten carry 0.099%. Germline V gene data show CDR1 as KGHSH and CDR2 as LQKENI. The V end was cut by 3 bases, the J end by 3 bases, with 15 bases between. The CDR3 is 15 amino acids. Purification of the CD8+ and CD4+ T cells relied on negative isolation, and TEMRA cells underwent FACS enrichment. This chain connects TRBV18 to TRBJ2-7, with a possible D match to TRBD1 (6 bases). The TCR originated in a human donor with Susac syndrome. The material sequenced was CD4+ T cells from PBMCs. CDR3 residues: CASSPTHRENYEQYF. CDR3 DNA sequence: TGTGCCAGCTCACCGACCCACAGGGAAAACTACGAGCAGTACTTC.